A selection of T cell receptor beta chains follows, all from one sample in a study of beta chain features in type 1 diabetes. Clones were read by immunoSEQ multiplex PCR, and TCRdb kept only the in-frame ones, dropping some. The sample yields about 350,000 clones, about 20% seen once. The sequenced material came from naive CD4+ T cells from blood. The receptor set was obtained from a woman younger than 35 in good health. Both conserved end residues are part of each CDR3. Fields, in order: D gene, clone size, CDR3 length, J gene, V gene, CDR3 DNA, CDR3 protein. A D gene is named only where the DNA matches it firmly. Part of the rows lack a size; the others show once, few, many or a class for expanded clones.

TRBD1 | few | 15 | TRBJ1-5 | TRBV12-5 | TGTGCTAGTGCCTCGAGCACAGGGGCGTATCAGCCCCAGCATTTT | CASASSTGAYQPQHF
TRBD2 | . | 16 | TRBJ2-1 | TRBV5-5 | TGTGCCAGCAGCTCGCATGGGGACAGGGGACTAGCGGGAGACTTCTTC | CASSSHGDRGLAGDFF
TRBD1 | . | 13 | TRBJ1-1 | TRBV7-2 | TGTGCCAGCAGCTTGGGACAGGGTAGTAAAGCTTTCTTT | CASSLGQGSKAFF
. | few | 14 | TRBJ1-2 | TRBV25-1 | TGTGCCAGCAGTCAGAGCAGACTCCATTCTGGCTACACCTTC | CASSQSRLHSGYTF
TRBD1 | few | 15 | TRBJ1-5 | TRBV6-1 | TGTGCCAGCAGTACCGGGACAGGGGGCAATCAGCCCCAGCATTTT | CASSTGTGGNQPQHF
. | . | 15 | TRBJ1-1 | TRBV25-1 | TGTGCCAGCAGTGAATCCGGCAGGGTGAACACTGAAGCTTTCTTT | CASSESGRVNTEAFF
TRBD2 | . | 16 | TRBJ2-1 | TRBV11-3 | TGTGCCAGCAGCTCTCCGGTACTAGCGGGAGAGGGTGAGCAGTTCTTC | CASSSPVLAGEGEQFF
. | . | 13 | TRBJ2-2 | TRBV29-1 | TGCAGCGTAATGGACAGTAACACCGGGGAGCTGTTTTTT | CSVMDSNTGELFF
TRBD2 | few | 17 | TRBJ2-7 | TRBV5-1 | TGCGCCAGCAGTTCGGGGTGGGGACTAGCGGGGTCCTACGAGCAGTACTTC | CASSSGWGLAGSYEQYF
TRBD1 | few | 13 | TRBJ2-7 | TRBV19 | TGTGCCAGTAGCCTCGACAGGGACGGCGAGCAGTACTTC | CASSLDRDGEQYF
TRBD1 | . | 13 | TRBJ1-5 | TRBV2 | TGTGCCAGCACTATACAGGGGTTCCAGCCCCAGCATTTT | CASTIQGFQPQHF
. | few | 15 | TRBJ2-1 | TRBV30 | TGTGCCTGGAGCCGCCGGGCAGGGACCTACAATGAGCAGTTCTTC | CAWSRRAGTYNEQFF
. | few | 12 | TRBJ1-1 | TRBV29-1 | TGCAGCGGGGGACATTTCAACACTGAAGCTTTCTTT | CSGGHFNTEAFF
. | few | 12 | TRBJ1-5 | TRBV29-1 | TGCAGCGTTGGGACTCATAATCAGCCCCAGCATTTT | CSVGTHNQPQHF
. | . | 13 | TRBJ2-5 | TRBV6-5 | TGTGCCAGCAGAGACCGGGGGTCAGAGACCCAGTACTTC | CASRDRGSETQYF
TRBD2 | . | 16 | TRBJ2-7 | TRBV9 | TGTGCCAGCAGCGTAGCTCCGGCTAGCGGACGCTACGAGCAGTACTTC | CASSVAPASGRYEQYF
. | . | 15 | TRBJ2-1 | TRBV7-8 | TGTGCCAGCAGCTTAGAACGTTTTAACACCAATGAGCAGTTCTTC | CASSLERFNTNEQFF
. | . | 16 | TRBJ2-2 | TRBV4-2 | TGTGCCAGCAGCCAAGGGTGGACATCGAACACCGGGGAGCTGTTTTTT | CASSQGWTSNTGELFF
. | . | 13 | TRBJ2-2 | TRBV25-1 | TGTGCCAGCAGTGACCTGCTAGCCGGGGAGCTGTTTTTT | CASSDLLAGELFF
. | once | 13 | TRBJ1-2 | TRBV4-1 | TGCGCCAGCAGCCAAGATGCCCAGCGTGGCTACACCTTC | CASSQDAQRGYTF
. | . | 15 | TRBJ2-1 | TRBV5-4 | TGTGCCAGCAGACCACCGGGACTGGGGATAGATGAGCAGTTCTTC | CASRPPGLGIDEQFF
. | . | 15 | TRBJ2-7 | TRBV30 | TGTGCCTGGAGTGTAGGGGGGGCGAACTCCTACGAGCAGTACTTC | CAWSVGGANSYEQYF
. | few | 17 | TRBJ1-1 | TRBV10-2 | TGCGCCAGCAGTGCCCGGGCTACTGGGGCGGTGAACACTGAAGCTTTCTTT | CASSARATGAVNTEAFF
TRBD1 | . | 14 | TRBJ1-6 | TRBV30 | TGTGCCTGGACGCCCCAGGGGGTACACTCACCCCTCCACTTT | CAWTPQGVHSPLHF
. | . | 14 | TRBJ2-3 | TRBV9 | TGTGCCAGCGCCCGGGGACAACTCACAGATACGCAGTATTTT | CASARGQLTDTQYF
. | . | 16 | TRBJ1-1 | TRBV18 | TGTGCCAGCTCTCTCAGGCAGGGGACCCTGAACACTGAAGCTTTCTTT | CASSLRQGTLNTEAFF
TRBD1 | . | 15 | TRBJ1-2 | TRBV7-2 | TGTGCCAGCAGCTCTCTCAGACAGGGGGGCCATGGCTACACCTTC | CASSSLRQGGHGYTF
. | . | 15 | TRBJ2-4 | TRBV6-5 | TGTGCCAGCAGGGACAGCGCCGTAGCCAAAAACATTCAGTACTTC | CASRDSAVAKNIQYF
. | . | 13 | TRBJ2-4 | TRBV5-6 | TGTGCCAGCAGGTACGCCGGGTCGAACATTCAGTACTTC | CASRYAGSNIQYF
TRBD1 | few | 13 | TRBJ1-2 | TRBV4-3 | TGCGCCAGCAGCCAAGGGACAGGGTATGGCTACACCTTC | CASSQGTGYGYTF
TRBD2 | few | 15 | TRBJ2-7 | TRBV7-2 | TGTGCCAGCAGCTTGGGGCGGGGGGCACCCCACGAGCAGTACTTC | CASSLGRGAPHEQYF
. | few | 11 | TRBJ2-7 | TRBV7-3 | TGTGCCAGCAGCCCCCCCAACGAGCAGTACTTC | CASSPPNEQYF
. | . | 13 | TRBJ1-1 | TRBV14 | TGTGCCAGCAGCCAGGGGGCCAGGACTGAAGCTTTCTTT | CASSQGARTEAFF
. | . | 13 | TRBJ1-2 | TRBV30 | TGTGCCTGGAGTGCTCAGGGAGGCGGTGGCTACACCTTC | CAWSAQGGGGYTF
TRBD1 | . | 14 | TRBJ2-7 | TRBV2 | TGTGCCAGCAGCGGAGAGACAGGGGCCCACGAGCAGTACTTC | CASSGETGAHEQYF
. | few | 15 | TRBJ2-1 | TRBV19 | TGTGCCAGTAGCCCCCCTAGGCCCCCCCACGGTGAGCAGTTCTTC | CASSPPRPPHGEQFF
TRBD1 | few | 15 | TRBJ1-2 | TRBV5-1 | TGCGCCAGCAGCAAAATAGCCGGGACAGCGTATGGCTACACCTTC | CASSKIAGTAYGYTF
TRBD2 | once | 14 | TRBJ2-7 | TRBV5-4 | TGTGCCAGCTCCGCGGGGACTAGCTCCTACGAGCAGTACTTC | CASSAGTSSYEQYF
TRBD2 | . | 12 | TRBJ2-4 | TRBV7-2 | TGTGCCAGCAGCTCCCCCCCGGGACTAGCGACTTTC | CASSSPPGLATF
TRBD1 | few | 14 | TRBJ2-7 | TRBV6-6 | TGTGCCAGCAGTCACCGACAGGGGCCCTACGAGCAGTACTTC | CASSHRQGPYEQYF
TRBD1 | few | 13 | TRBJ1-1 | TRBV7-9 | TGTGCCAGCAGCACAGGGGGGGGCACTGAAGCTTTCTTT | CASSTGGGTEAFF
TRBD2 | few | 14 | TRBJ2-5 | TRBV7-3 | TGTGCCAGCAGCCCACGGGGGGGTGGAGAGACCCAGTACTTC | CASSPRGGGETQYF
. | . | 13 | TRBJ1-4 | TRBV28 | TGTGCCAGCAGTTTAGCGGAGCCCGAAAAACTGTTTTTT | CASSLAEPEKLFF
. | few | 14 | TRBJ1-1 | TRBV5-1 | TGCGCCAGCAGTCCTATCGTCGGGGGCACTGAAGCTTTCTTT | CASSPIVGGTEAFF
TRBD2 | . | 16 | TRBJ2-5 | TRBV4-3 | TGCGCCAGCAGCCAAGGGTTCCAGCGGGGTCAAGAGACCCAGTACTTC | CASSQGFQRGQETQYF
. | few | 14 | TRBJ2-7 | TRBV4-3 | TGCGCCAGCAGCCAAGAGGAGACGGCCTACGAGCAGTACTTC | CASSQEETAYEQYF
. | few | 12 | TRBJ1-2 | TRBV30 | TGTGCCTGGAGTTCAGGGGCTTATGGCTACACCTTC | CAWSSGAYGYTF
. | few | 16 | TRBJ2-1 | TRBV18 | TGTGCCAGCTCCCCCGGGGTAGCTGTACCCCTCAATGAGCAGTTCTTC | CASSPGVAVPLNEQFF
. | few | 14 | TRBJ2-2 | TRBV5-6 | TGTGCCAGCAGCTTGTCGGGGTCGACCGGGGAGCTGTTTTTT | CASSLSGSTGELFF
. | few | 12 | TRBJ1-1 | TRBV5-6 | TGTGCCAGCAGCTTATACAGAACTGAAGCTTTCTTT | CASSLYRTEAFF
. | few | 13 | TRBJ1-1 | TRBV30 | TGTGCCTGGAGTGTAAATAGACAGACCGAAGCTTTCTTT | CAWSVNRQTEAFF
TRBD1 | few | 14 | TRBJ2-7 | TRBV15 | TGTGCCACCAGCGGGAGGGACAGGGCTTACGAGCAGTACTTC | CATSGRDRAYEQYF
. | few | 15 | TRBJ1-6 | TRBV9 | TGTGCCAGCAGCTTTACAGGAGAGGAGAGTTCACCCCTCCACTTT | CASSFTGEESSPLHF